Following are 17 T cell receptor beta chains from one sample sequenced in a study of T cell repertoires in cytomegalovirus infection. MiXCR was run by TCRdb on the reads, yielding one entry per CDR3 protein. The sample lists 700,000 to 850,000 distinct CDR3 sequences, around a third occurring once. The antigens of these receptors remain unknown. The sequencing here drew on cultured CD8+ T cells from PBMCs, taken from culture after CMV antigen stimulation. The receptors were sampled from a human donor in good health (CMV status not recorded). Some clones in this sample may be carry-over from other donors' samples.

This clonotype has more than one count but fewer than ten. The chain links TRBV12-3 or TRBV12-4 to TRBJ1-2; the D gene is possibly TRBD1 (5 bases). Deletions cut 4 bases from V and 8 bases from J, with 11 bases between. This CDR3 comprises 12 residues. The CDR3 reads CASSSGEPGYTF. CDR3 in DNA: TGTGCCAGCAGTTCGGGGGAACCCGGCTACACCTTC.

The rearrangement joins TRBV12-3 or TRBV12-4 to TRBJ1-1; D possibly corresponds to TRBD1 (6 bases). Deletions cut 6 bases from V and 11 bases from J, with 22 bases between. There are 14 residues in the CDR3. The CDR3 region is CASRAGAGASGAFF. As DNA, the CDR3 is TGTGCCAGCAGGGCGGGGGCAGGGGCTTCTGGGGCTTTCTTT.

Ten or more counts support this clonotype. This chain links TRBV12-3 or TRBV12-4 with TRBJ1-5; D gene uncertain. CDR3 length equals 14 residues. Between the trimmed V and J ends, which lost 3 bases and 6 bases, there was a span of 12 bases. The CDR3 protein is CASSFLGAGQPQHF. For the CDR3, the DNA is TGTGCCAGCAGTTTCTTGGGTGCGGGTCAGCCCCAGCATTTT.

This clonotype was counted many times. The chain carries TRBV18 and TRBJ2-7, with no clear D. The V and J ends lost 3 bases and 4 bases respectively, with 13 bases between them. The CDR3 is 14 amino acids. Per the germline V gene, CDR1 is KGHSH and CDR2 is LQKENI. The CDR3 nucleotides are TGTGCCAGCTCACCCCGACAAGGGAAGTACGAGCAGTACTTC. Protein product: CASSPRQGKYEQYF.

This rearrangement joins TRBV28 to TRBJ2-5; 11 positions match TRBD1. The CDR3 runs to 15 residues. Germline-derived CDR1 and CDR2 are MDHEN and SYDVKM. V was pared by 5 bases and J by 5 bases, with 7 bases of the junction left unmatched. The CDR3, as DNA: TGTGCCAGCAGTCAGGACAGGGGGCGCGTTGAGACCCAGTACTTC. Residues: CASSQDRGRVETQYF.

V and J are TRBV4-3 and TRBJ2-2, with 10 bases lining up with TRBD1. Trimming cost V 4 bases and J 6 bases; bases outside gene matches: 8. Per the germline V gene, CDR1 is LGHNA and CDR2 is YSLEER. The CDR3 is made up of 16 amino acids. The DNA for the CDR3 is TGCGCCAGCAGCCCGATCGGGACAGGGGCAGCCGGGGAGCTGTTTTTT. Its protein product is CASSPIGTGAAGELFF.

The table lists this clonotype with a few counts. The chain carries TRBV4-1 and TRBJ1-2; the D gene is possibly TRBD1 (6 bases). The V gene lost 0 bases and the J gene lost 6 bases, with 11 bases spanning the gap. The germline V gene encodes CDR1 MGHRA and CDR2 YSYEKL. The CDR3 contains 14 residues. CDR3 sequence (DNA): TGCGCCAGCAGCCAAGAAAACAGGGCTCATGGCTACACCTTC. This encodes CASSQENRAHGYTF.

A remark on this clonotype: A much larger clone differs by one base, so this may be a read error. The V and J genes are TRBV7-8 and TRBJ2-2, with no clear D. There are 16 residues in the CDR3. Germline V gene sequence: CDR1 SGHVS, CDR2 FQNEAQ. The CDR3 region is CASSLRRVPGTGQLFF. The CDR3 region has the DNA TGTGCCAGCAGCCTGAGAAGGGTCCCGGGCACCGGGCAGCTGTTTTTT.

The table lists this clonotype with a few counts. The V and J genes are TRBV12-3 or TRBV12-4 and TRBJ2-1, with TRBD1 matching 7 bases. The CDR3 extends over 15 amino acids. Losses at the gene ends were 1 base for V and 4 bases for J; bases not matched to a gene: 4. The CDR3: CASSLGGQEYNEQFF. The CDR3 DNA reads as TGTGCCAGCAGTTTAGGAGGACAGGAATACAATGAGCAGTTCTTC.

This clonotype was observed a handful of times. The chain uses TRBV19 and TRBJ1-1; D unresolved. V lost 5 bases and J 7 bases, leaving 11 bases between the germline ends. CDR3 length: 12 residues. The germline CDR1 and CDR2 sequences are LNHDA and SQIVND (reference sequence). This CDR3 reads CASSPPRFEAFF. The CDR3 DNA sequence: TGTGCCAGTAGTCCCCCACGATTTGAAGCTTTCTTT.

This clonotype has a count of ten or more. The rearrangement joins TRBV12-3 or TRBV12-4 to TRBJ2-1; TRBD1 agrees at 8 bases. Trimming at V came to 2 bases and at J to 8 bases, leaving 8 bases not matched to a gene. The CDR3 contains 15 residues. CDR3 DNA sequence: TGTGCCAGCAGTTTATTAGGACAGGGCTCATATGAGCAGTTCTTC. It encodes CASSLLGQGSYEQFF.

The rearrangement links TRBV27 to TRBJ1-2; 10 bases line up with TRBD1. This CDR3 is 13 amino acids long. V shed 6 bases, J shed 7 bases, and the junction held 5 bases outside the gene matches. Germline V CDR1 and CDR2: MNHEY, SMNVEV (reference sequence). The CDR3 region is CASSLDRGTGYTF. CDR3 DNA: TGTGCCAGCAGCCTGGACAGGGGGACTGGCTACACCTTC.

The chain has TRBV20-1 and TRBJ1-1, with 7 bases fitting TRBD1. Germline CDR1 is DFQATT and CDR2 is SNEGSKA (reference sequence). Trimming removed 4 bases from V and 0 bases from J; junction bases left unmatched: 8. The CDR3 has 15 amino acids. The CDR3 region is CSAKSPTGMNTEAFF. The CDR3 region has the DNA TGCAGTGCTAAATCTCCGACAGGGATGAACACTGAAGCTTTCTTT.

A remark on this clonotype: At one of its ends the junction is not consistent with the germline gene, which may arise from a read error. V is TRBV7-6 and J is TRBJ1-1, with unresolved D. This CDR3 spans 15 amino acids. The V gene's germline CDR1 is SGHVS and CDR2 FNYEAQ. The CDR3 is CVSSLERSDSTEAFF. The DNA of the CDR3 is TGTGTCAGCAGCTTAGAAAGGAGTGATAGCACTGAAGCTTTCTTT.

The J gene is TRBJ1-5, the V gene TRBV24-1, with unresolved D. In germline, CDR1 is KGHDR, CDR2 SFDVKD. This CDR3 has 13 amino acids. The ends were cut back, 4 bases at V and 5 bases at J, with 8 bases in the middle. Written as DNA, the CDR3 is TGTGCCACCAGTGAACGGTCCTATCAGCCCCAGCATTTT. Translation: CATSERSYQPQHF.

This clonotype turned up a few times. This sequence joins TRBV28 and TRBJ2-1; D might be TRBD2 (7 bases). The germline CDR1 and CDR2 sequences are MDHEN and SYDVKM. There are 15 residues in the CDR3. V lost 2 bases and J lost 6, with 14 bases in between. CDR3 amino acids: CASSLHGGAANEQFF. The DNA of the CDR3 is TGTGCCAGCAGTTTACATGGGGGGGCAGCCAATGAGCAGTTCTTC.

This clonotype was found a few times. V gene TRBV11-2 combines with J gene TRBJ2-7; 8 bases match TRBD1. This CDR3 contains 15 residues. The trim removed 3 bases at V and 5 bases at J, leaving 9 bases unmatched. CDR1 is SGHAT and CDR2 is FQNNGV in the germline V gene. Here the CDR3 reads CASSFDRGGFDEQYF. The CDR3 bases are TGTGCCAGCAGCTTCGACAGGGGAGGATTCGACGAGCAGTACTTC.